This entry is about one TCR beta chain. Its specificity is not known. This CDR3 is 15 amino acids long. The V gene lost 2 bases and the J gene lost 2 bases, with 13 bases spanning the gap. Germline V lookup: CDR1 KGHSH, CDR2 LQKENI. These donors, healthy bone marrow donors, were studied. The PCR made use of 60 Vbeta and 13 Jbeta primers. Produced via immunoSEQ multiplex PCR; TCRdb's table is partial and in-frame only. This table has roughly 100,000 clones, around three quarters appearing once. The source of the sample is a study of cytomegalovirus exposure and HLA in healthy donors. General study results and limits: More than 15,000 TCR beta sequences were associated with HLA alleles at 0.05 false discovery rate in a later analysis. The study dropped some indistinguishable V segments, TRBV6-2 and TRBV6-3 among them. For presence/absence analyses, sequencing depth was assumed to be roughly uniform across donors.

The chain couples TRBV18 to TRBJ2-7; TRBD1 is a possible D gene (5 bases). The sequence derives from a female donor in good health and CMV-seropositive. Material: PBMCs. The CDR3 DNA is TGTGCCAGCTCACCAGGGCAGGGTGAGGCCTACGAGCAGTACTTC. Its translation is CASSPGQGEAYEQYF.